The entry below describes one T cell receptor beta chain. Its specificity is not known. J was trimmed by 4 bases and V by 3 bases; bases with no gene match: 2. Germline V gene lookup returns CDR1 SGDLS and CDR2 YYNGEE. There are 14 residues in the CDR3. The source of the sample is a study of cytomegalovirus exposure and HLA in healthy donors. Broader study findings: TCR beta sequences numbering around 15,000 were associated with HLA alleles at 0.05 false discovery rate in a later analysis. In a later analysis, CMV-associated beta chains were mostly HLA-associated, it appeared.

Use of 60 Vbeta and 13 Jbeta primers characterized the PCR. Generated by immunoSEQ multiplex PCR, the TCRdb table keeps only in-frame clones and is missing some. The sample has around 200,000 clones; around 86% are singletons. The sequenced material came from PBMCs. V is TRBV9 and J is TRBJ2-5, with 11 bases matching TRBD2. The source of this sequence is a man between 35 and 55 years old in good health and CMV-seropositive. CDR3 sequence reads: CASSAGTSGETQYF. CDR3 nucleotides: TGTGCCAGCAGCGCAGGGACTAGCGGAGAGACCCAGTACTTC. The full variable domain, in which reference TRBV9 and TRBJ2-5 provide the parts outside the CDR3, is DSGVTQTPKHLITATGQRVTLRCSPRSGDLSVYWYQQSLDQGLQFLIQYYNGEERAKGNILERFSAQQFPDLHSELNLSSLELGDSALYFCASSAGTSGETQYFGPGTRLLVL.